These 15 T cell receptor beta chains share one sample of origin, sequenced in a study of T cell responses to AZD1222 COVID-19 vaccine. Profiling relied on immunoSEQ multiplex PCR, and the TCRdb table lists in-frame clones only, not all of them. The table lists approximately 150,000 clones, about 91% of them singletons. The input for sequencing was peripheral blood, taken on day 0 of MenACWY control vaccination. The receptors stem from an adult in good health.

CDR3 coding DNA: TGTGCCAGCAGTACTAACCCCCAGGGGGCGGGCACTGAAGCTTTCTTT. Residues: CASSTNPQGAGTEAFF. The V and J genes are TRBV11-3 and TRBJ1-1, with 8 bases matching TRBD1. Germline V CDR1 and CDR2: SGHNT, YENEEA. V was clipped by 6 bases and J by 4 bases; unmatched bases: 13. This CDR3 comprises 16 residues.

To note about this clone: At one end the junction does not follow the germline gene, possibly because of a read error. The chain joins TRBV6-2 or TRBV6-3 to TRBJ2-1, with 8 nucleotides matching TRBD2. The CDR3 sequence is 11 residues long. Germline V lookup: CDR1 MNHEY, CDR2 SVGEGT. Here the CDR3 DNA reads TGTGCCAGCAGTTCACCGGGACTAGAGGTCTTC. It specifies CASSSPGLEVF.

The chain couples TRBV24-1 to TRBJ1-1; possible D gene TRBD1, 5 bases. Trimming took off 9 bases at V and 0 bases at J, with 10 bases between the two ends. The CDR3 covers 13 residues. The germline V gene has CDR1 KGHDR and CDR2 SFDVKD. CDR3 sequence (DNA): TGTGCCACCGGGGACTTCATGAACACTGAAGCTTTCTTT. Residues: CATGDFMNTEAFF.

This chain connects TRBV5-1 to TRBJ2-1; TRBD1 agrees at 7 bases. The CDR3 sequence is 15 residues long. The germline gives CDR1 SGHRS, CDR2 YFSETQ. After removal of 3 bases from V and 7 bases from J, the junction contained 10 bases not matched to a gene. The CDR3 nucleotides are TGCGCCAGCAGCTCACCCGGGACAGTGAGAAATGAGCAGTTCTTC. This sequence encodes CASSSPGTVRNEQFF.

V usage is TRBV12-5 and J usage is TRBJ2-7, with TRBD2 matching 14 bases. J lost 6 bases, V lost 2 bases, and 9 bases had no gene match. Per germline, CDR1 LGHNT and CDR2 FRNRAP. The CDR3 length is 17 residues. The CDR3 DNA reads TGTGCTAGTGGTTTGTCCTCAGGACTAGCGGGAGGAACCGAGCAGTACTTC. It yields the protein CASGLSSGLAGGTEQYF.

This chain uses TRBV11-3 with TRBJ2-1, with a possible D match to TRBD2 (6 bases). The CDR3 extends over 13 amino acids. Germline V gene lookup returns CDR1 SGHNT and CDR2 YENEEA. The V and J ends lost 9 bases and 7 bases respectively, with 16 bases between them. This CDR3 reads CASTSPGKNEQFF. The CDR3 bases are TGTGCCAGTACTAGCCCAGGCAAGAATGAGCAGTTCTTC.

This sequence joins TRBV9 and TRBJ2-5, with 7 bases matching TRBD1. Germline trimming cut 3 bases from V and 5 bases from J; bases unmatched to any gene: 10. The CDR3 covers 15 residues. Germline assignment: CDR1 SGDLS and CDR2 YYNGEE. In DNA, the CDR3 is TGTGCCAGCAGCGAGCGGACAGGTTCCACGGAGACCCAGTACTTC. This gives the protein CASSERTGSTETQYF. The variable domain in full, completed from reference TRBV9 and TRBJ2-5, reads DSGVTQTPKHLITATGQRVTLRCSPRSGDLSVYWYQQSLDQGLQFLIQYYNGEERAKGNILERFSAQQFPDLHSELNLSSLELGDSALYFCASSERTGSTETQYFGPGTRLLVL.

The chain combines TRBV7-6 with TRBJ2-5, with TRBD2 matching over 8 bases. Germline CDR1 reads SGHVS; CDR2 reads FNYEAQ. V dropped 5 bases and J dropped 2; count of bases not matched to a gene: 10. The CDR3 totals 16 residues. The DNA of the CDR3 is TGTGCCAGCAGCGCAAGACTAGCGAACGCTCAAGAGACCCAGTACTTC. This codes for CASSARLANAQETQYF.

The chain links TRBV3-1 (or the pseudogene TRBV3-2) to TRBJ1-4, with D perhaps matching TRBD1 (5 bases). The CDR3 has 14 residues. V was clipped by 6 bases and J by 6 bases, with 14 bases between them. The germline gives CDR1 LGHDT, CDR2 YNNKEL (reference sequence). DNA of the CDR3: TGTGCCAGCAGTCCCACACAGGTCGATGAAAAACTGTTTTTT. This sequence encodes CASSPTQVDEKLFF.

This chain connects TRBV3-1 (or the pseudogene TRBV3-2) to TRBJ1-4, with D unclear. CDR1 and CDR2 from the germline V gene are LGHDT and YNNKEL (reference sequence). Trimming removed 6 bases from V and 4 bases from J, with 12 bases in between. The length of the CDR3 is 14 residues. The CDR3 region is CASSLLGFNEKLFF. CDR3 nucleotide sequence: TGTGCCAGCAGTTTGTTGGGGTTTAATGAAAAACTGTTTTTT.

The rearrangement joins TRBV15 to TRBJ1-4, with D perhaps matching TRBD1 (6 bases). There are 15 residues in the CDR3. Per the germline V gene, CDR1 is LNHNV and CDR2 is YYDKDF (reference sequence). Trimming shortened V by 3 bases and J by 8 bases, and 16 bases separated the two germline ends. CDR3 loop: CATSREGGSHEKLFF. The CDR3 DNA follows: TGTGCCACCAGCAGGGAGGGGGGTTCCCACGAAAAACTGTTTTTT.

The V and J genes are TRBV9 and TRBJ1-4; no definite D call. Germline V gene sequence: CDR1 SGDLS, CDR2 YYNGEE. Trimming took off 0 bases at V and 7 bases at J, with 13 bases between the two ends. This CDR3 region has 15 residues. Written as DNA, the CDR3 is TGTGCCAGCAGCGTAGGTTTTTGGCAGGCTGAAAAACTGTTTTTT. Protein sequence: CASSVGFWQAEKLFF.

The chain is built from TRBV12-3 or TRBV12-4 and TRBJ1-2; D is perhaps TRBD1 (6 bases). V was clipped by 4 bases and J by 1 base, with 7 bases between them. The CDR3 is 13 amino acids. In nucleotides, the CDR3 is TGTGCCAGCAGTTCACAGGGTAACTATGGCTACACCTTC. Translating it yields CASSSQGNYGYTF.

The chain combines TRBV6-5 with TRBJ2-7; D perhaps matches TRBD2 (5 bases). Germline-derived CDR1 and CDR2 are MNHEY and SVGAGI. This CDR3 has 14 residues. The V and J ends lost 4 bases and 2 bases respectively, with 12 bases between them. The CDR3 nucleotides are TGTGCCAGCAGTTTGGGGAAGGGAGCCTACGAGCAGTACTTC. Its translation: CASSLGKGAYEQYF.

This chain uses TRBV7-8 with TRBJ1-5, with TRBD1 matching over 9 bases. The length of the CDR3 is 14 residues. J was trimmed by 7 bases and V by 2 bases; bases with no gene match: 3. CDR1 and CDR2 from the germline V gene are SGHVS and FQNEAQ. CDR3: CASSLPGTGQPQHF. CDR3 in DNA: TGTGCCAGCAGCTTACCCGGGACAGGGCAGCCCCAGCATTTT.